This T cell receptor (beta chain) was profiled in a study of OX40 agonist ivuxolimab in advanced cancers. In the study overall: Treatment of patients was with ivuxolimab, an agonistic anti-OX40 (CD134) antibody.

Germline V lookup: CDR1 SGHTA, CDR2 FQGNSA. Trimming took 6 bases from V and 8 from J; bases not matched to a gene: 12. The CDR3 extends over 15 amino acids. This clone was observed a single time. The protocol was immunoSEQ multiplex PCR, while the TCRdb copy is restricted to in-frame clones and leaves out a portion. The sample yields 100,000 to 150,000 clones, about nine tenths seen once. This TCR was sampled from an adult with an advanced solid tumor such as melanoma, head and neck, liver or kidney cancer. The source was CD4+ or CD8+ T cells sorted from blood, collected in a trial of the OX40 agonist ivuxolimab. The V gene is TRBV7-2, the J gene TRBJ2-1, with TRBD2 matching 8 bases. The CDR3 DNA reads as TGTGCCAGCAGGTCTGCCGGGACTAGAGGGGATGAGCAGTTCTTC. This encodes CASRSAGTRGDEQFF.